Below, 4 T cell receptor beta chains from the same sample are listed, as sequenced in a study of Ad26.COV2.S vaccination and SARS-CoV-2 variants (dated by TCRdb to the early 2020s). Interpreted using the paper, the treatment or condition label stands for: about 20 received Ad26.COV2.S at low or high dose, single or two shots; 5 received placebo; per-sample allocation not given. Repertoires of vaccine and placebo recipients were sequenced from samples taken on day 63 after the first injection. The receptor library was made with the immunoSEQ multiplex PCR assay. TCRdb took this table from immuneACCESS and kept in-frame rearrangements with V and J called. Such tables lack part of the clones; where checked against another copy, unresolved V genes explain under half of the gap, and the rest is unexplained. This sample has about half a million clones in its table, and 80% to 90% of those were observed once. Clones ranked in the top ten supply roughly 1.7% of the sample.

Sequencing was performed on peripheral blood, taken in a trial of Ad26.COV2.S vaccine versus placebo. Every receptor here comes from a person between 18 and 59 years old who received the Ad26.COV2.S COVID-19 vaccine or a placebo.

This rearrangement joins TRBV7-3 to TRBJ2-1; 8 nucleotides align to TRBD2. The CDR3 is 16 amino acids. Germline V CDR1 and CDR2: SGHTA, FQGTGA. The trim removed 2 bases at V and 5 bases at J, leaving 8 bases unmatched. CDR3 sequence reads: CASSLVGGGLHNEQFF. The CDR3 DNA sequence: TGTGCCAGCAGCTTAGTTGGCGGGGGGCTGCACAATGAGCAGTTCTTC.

CDR3 sequence (DNA): TGTGCCAGCAGCTCCCAGGACAGTCGGTCACCCCTCCACTTT. Its protein product is CASSSQDSRSPLHF. The chain links TRBV7-8 to TRBJ1-6; D is possibly TRBD1 (6 bases). Germline V gene data show CDR1 as SGHVS and CDR2 as FQNEAQ. The V gene lost 4 bases and the J gene lost 10 bases, with 14 bases spanning the gap. The CDR3 runs to 14 residues.

Note on this clone: One end of the junction fails to match germline, which may point to a read error. The J gene is TRBJ2-5, the V gene TRBV11-2, with 14 bases matching TRBD2. Germline CDR1 is SGHAT and CDR2 is FQNNGV. The CDR3 runs to 15 residues. The CDR3 DNA reads as TGTGTCAGCAGCCCAGGGACTAGCGGGGGTGAGACCCAGTACTTC. Protein: CVSSPGTSGGETQYF. Combining the CDR3 with reference TRBV11-2 and TRBJ2-5 gives the whole variable domain EAGVAQSPRYKIIEKRQSVAFWCNPISGHATLYWYQQILGQGPKLLIQFQNNGVVDDSQLPKDRFSAERLKGVDSTLKIQPAKLEDSAVYLCVSSPGTSGGETQYFGPGTRLLVL.

At least ten counts were recorded for this clone. This chain links TRBV6-2 or TRBV6-3 with TRBJ2-3, with no clear D. There are 15 residues in the CDR3. V shed 3 bases and J shed 1 base, with 11 bases lying between them. The germline gives CDR1 MNHEY, CDR2 SVGEGT. The CDR3 nucleotides are TGTGCCAGCAGTTATATGTCGGCGGGCACAGATACGCAGTATTTT. This gives the protein CASSYMSAGTDTQYF.